This is a list of T cell receptor beta chains from one sample in a study of T cell repertoires and leukemia-associated antigens. TCRdb used MiXCR to reprocess the 5' RACE reads, holding one entry per CDR3 protein. The data hold about 11,000 distinct CDR3 sequences, with roughly 43% observed a single time. These receptors have no identified antigens. The material sequenced was CD3+ T cells sorted from blood and cultured. The receptors were gathered from a female donor in good health. Both conserved end residues are part of each CDR3. The D gene is left open where the match is weak. Not all rows give a size; the values are once, few, many and, for expanded clones, a class.

TRBJ2-5,TRBV3-1,NA,NA,CASSQVGSETQYF,TGTGCCAGCAGCCAAGTGGGATCGGAGACCCAGTACTTC
TRBJ2-5,TRBV4-2,many,TRBD2,CASSQTRSRETPQETQYF,TGTGCCAGCAGCCAAACAAGGTCGCGGGAGACGCCCCAAGAGACCCAGTACTTC
TRBJ2-1,TRBV20-1,medium-sized,NA,CSASLFGSYNEQFF,TGCAGTGCTAGTTTATTTGGCTCCTACAATGAGCAGTTCTTC
TRBJ2-7,TRBV3-1,NA,NA,CASSQENRAYEQYF,TGTGCCAGCAGCCAAGAGAACAGGGCCTACGAGCAGTACTTC
TRBJ1-2,TRBV6-5,medium-sized,NA,CASRPDGASYGYTF,TGTGCCAGCAGACCGGACGGCGCCAGTTATGGCTACACCTTC
TRBJ2-3,TRBV20-1,NA,NA,CSARGTSRNADTQCF,TGCAGTGCTAGAGGTACCAGCCGAAACGCAGATACGCAGTGTTTT
TRBJ2-4,TRBV20-1,few,TRBD1,CSALQGAVGNIQYF,TGCAGTGCACTCCAGGGGGCTGTGGGAAACATTCAGTACTTC
TRBJ2-1,TRBV29-1,once,TRBD1,CSVNRGPEQFF,TGCAGCGTTAATAGGGGGCCGGAGCAGTTCTTC
TRBJ2-1,TRBV10-3,many,TRBD2,CATTGTSGSNEQFF,TGTGCCACGACCGGGACTAGCGGATCCAATGAGCAGTTCTTC
TRBJ1-1,TRBV6-6,NA,NA,CASIISYEQYFGPGTEAFF,NA
TRBJ2-7,TRBV20-1,few,TRBD1,CSARDGQGAGLLEYF,TGCAGTGCTAGAGATGGGCAGGGGGCTGGGCTCCTGGAGTACTTC
TRBJ2-1,TRBV28,many,TRBD1,CASIPADRDTIGNNEQFF,TGTGCCAGCATCCCGGCCGACAGGGACACAATAGGGAACAATGAGCAGTTCTTC
TRBJ2-5,TRBV27,many,NA,CASSSYSEETQYF,TGTGCCAGCAGCTCCTACTCGGAAGAGACCCAGTACTTC
TRBJ1-1,TRBV30,NA,NA,CVWKSERMNTDAFF,TGTGTCTGGAAATCAGAAAGAATGAACACTGACGCTTTCTTT
TRBJ2-4,TRBV20-1,NA,NA,CSDPKNIQYF,TGCAGTGACCCCAAAAACATTCAGTACTTC
TRBJ2-3,TRBV12-3/TRBV12-4,few,TRBD1,CASSDRTGGTDTQYF,TGTGCCAGCAGTGATCGGACAGGGGGAACAGATACGCAGTATTTT
TRBJ2-3,TRBV12-3/TRBV12-4,few,NA,CASSLPRSTDTQYF,TGTGCCAGCAGTTTACCCCGGAGCACAGATACGCAGTATTTT
TRBJ2-5,TRBV6-2/TRBV6-3,many,NA,CASSTDVQETQYF,TGTGCCAGCAGTACAGACGTCCAAGAGACCCAGTACTTC
TRBJ2-7,TRBV20-1,NA,NA,CSTSLNRGYEQYF,TGCAGTACTAGTCTCAACCGGGGGTACGAGCAGTACTTC
TRBJ2-1,TRBV3-1,many,TRBD2,CASSQGTRLYDEQFF,TGTGCCAGCAGCCAAGGGACTAGATTATACGATGAGCAGTTCTTC
TRBJ2-5,TRBV29-1,NA,TRBD2,CSVVAGGRETQYF,TGCAGCGTGGTAGCGGGAGGGAGGGAGACCCAGTACTTC
TRBJ2-7,TRBV4-1,NA,NA,CASSFLGYGEVKQYF,TGCGCCAGCTCGTTCCTGGGGTACGGTGAAGTCAAGCAGTACTTC
TRBJ1-1,TRBV4-1,NA,NA,CTSSQKPGSRNTEAFF,TGCACCAGCAGCCAAAAACCGGGTAGTAGGAACACTGAAGCTTTCTTT
TRBJ2-2,TRBV5-5,NA,TRBD1,CASSSGQGYLYTGELFF,TGTGCCAGCAGCTCCGGACAGGGCTACTTGTATACCGGGGAGCTGTTTTTT
TRBJ2-1,TRBV12-3/TRBV12-4,few,NA,CASSLVLTGGHNEQFF,TGTGCCAGCAGTTTAGTTTTAACTGGCGGGCACAATGAGCAGTTCTTC
TRBJ2-1,TRBV5-1,NA,TRBD2,CAGSWEGQATYNEQFF,TGCGCCGGCAGCTGGGAGGGTCAGGCAACCTACAATGAGCAGTTCTTC
TRBJ2-4,TRBV5-5,NA,NA,CASSLDRGIQYF,TGTGCCAGCAGCCTGGACAGAGGCATTCAGTACTTC
TRBJ2-3,TRBV12-3/TRBV12-4,few,NA,CASSLGPSTDTQYF,TGTGCCAGCAGTCTTGGACCTAGCACAGATACGCAGTATTTT
TRBJ2-3,TRBV7-9,NA,NA,CASSLGGALTDMQYF,TGTGCCAGCAGCCTAGGGGGGGCTTTAACAGATATGCAGTATTTT
TRBJ2-4,TRBV12-3/TRBV12-4,NA,NA,CASSLPRQLAKNIQYF,TGTGCCAGCAGTCTACCACGACAGCTAGCCAAAAACATTCAGTACTTC
TRBJ2-1,TRBV9,NA,NA,CASSVVGAYNGQSF,TGTGCCAGCAGCGTAGTGGGGGCATACAATGGGCAGTCCTTC
TRBJ1-5,TRBV7-9,NA,TRBD1,CASSFAQGDQPQHF,TGTGCCAGCAGCTTTGCGCAGGGGGATCAGCCCCAGCATTTT
TRBJ2-7,TRBV11-2,NA,TRBD2,CASSFGGSLEQYF,TGTGCCAGCAGCTTCGGGGGGAGCTTGGAGCAGTACTTC
TRBJ2-1,TRBV24-1,NA,NA,CATSDSGPASYNEQFF,TGTGCCACCAGTGATTCCGGACCAGCTTCCTACAATGAGCAGTTCTTC
TRBJ2-7,TRBV6-6,many,NA,CASSYGIPGAGNYEQYF,TGTGCCAGCAGTTACGGTATCCCCGGTGCGGGGAACTACGAGCAGTACTTC
TRBJ1-2,TRBV4-2,NA,NA,CASSHPRNTLHGYTF,TGTGCCAGCAGCCACCCTCGGAACACCTTACATGGCTACACCTTC
TRBJ1-2,TRBV28,NA,NA,CASSLPGGRDADKHGYTF,TGTGCCAGCAGTTTACCAGGTGGCAGGGATGCGGATAAACATGGCTACACCTTC
TRBJ1-1,TRBV27,large,NA,CASSLYGNTEAFF,TGTGCCAGCAGTTTATACGGGAACACTGAAGCTTTCTTT
TRBJ1-1,TRBV20-1,NA,NA,CSAELPGFNTEAFF,TGCAGTGCCGAATTGCCGGGCTTTAACACTGAAGCTTTCTTT
TRBJ2-7,TRBV6-1,few,NA,CASSERIRASYEQYF,TGTGCCAGCAGTGAACGTATCAGGGCTTCCTACGAGCAGTACTTC
TRBJ2-1,TRBV5-1,NA,TRBD1,CASSGGQGTYNEQFF,TGCGCCAGCAGCGGGGGACAGGGCACCTACAATGAGCAGTTCTTC
TRBJ1-2,TRBV11-2,NA,TRBD1,CASSLRTGGAKGGYTF,TGTGCCAGCAGCCTGAGAACAGGGGGCGCAAAGGGTGGCTACACCTTC
TRBJ2-1,TRBV20-1,medium-sized,NA,CSASGSFSYNEQFF,TGCAGTGCTAGTGGCTCCTTCTCATACAATGAGCAGTTCTTC
TRBJ2-1,TRBV20-1,medium-sized,TRBD1,CSAVRQGFWNEQFF,TGCAGTGCTGTTCGACAGGGATTTTGGAATGAGCAGTTCTTC
TRBJ2-1,TRBV20-1,NA,TRBD2,CSAGVTSGKLENEQFF,TGCAGTGCTGGGGTGACTAGCGGGAAGCTGGAGAATGAGCAGTTCTTC
TRBJ2-7,TRBV7-2,many,TRBD1,CASSSPGWDRTYEQYF,TGTGCCAGCAGCTCGCCCGGCTGGGACAGGACCTACGAGCAGTACTTC
TRBJ1-1,TRBV19,NA,NA,CASTTEQGNTEAFF,TGTGCCAGTACGACAGAGCAGGGGAACACTGAAGCTTTCTTT
TRBJ2-5,TRBV20-1,few,TRBD2,CSASPQLASETQYF,TGCAGTGCTAGCCCCCAACTAGCGTCAGAGACCCAGTACTTC
TRBJ2-7,TRBV28,many,NA,CATVTGGSQIYEQYF,TGTGCCACCGTAACTGGGGGCTCGCAAATCTACGAGCAGTACTTC
TRBJ1-1,TRBV5-1,few,TRBD1,CASSRGDRVNTEAFF,TGCGCCAGCAGCAGGGGGGACAGGGTGAACACTGAAGCTTTCTTT
TRBJ2-5,TRBV7-9,many,NA,CASSLLKETQYF,TGTGCCAGCAGCTTGTTAAAAGAGACCCAGTACTTC
TRBJ2-5,TRBV4-1,NA,TRBD2,CASSRLGLAEETQYF,TGCGCCAGCAGCCGACTGGGACTAGCGGAAGAGACCCAGTACTTC
TRBJ2-1,TRBV7-3,NA,NA,CASSPRSGSFNEQFF,TGTGCCAGCAGCCCACGCTCGGGTTCTTTCAATGAGCAGTTCTTC
TRBJ2-1,TRBV20-1,few,TRBD2,CSARELAAYNEQFF,TGCAGTGCTAGAGAACTAGCGGCTTACAATGAGCAGTTCTTC
TRBJ2-5,TRBV28,NA,TRBD2,CACSPPGTSRETQYF,TGTGCCTGCAGTCCTCCCGGGACTAGCCGGGAGACCCAGTACTTC